Below, 21 T cell receptor beta chains from the same sample are listed, as sequenced in a study of blood T cell repertoires in COVID-19 (dated by TCRdb to 2020 to 2022). Library preparation used the immunoSEQ multiplex PCR assay. TCRdb obtained this table from immuneACCESS and retained in-frame rearrangements with V and J assigned. These tables miss some clones; where compared with another copy, unresolved V genes account for less than half of the shortfall, and the remainder is unexplained. The table for this sample lists 180,000 or so clones; 86% of them were counted only once. The ten largest account for 0.99% of the sample. The sequenced sample was peripheral blood. Every receptor here comes from a man in his late teens or twenties with acute or convalescent COVID-19.

This clone was seen only once. CDR3 DNA sequence: TGTGCCAGCAGCTTAGGAGGTCTGGGGAGCACCGGGGAGCTGTTTTTT. This gives the protein CASSLGGLGSTGELFF. V is TRBV7-7 and J is TRBJ2-2, with D perhaps matching TRBD2 (5 bases). CDR1 and CDR2 from the germline V gene are SSHAT and FNYEAQ (reference sequence). The CDR3 spans 16 residues. Trimming removed 1 base from V and 4 bases from J, with 13 bases in between.

The J gene is TRBJ1-2, the V gene TRBV5-6; possibly TRBD1 for D (5 bases). CDR1 is SGHDT and CDR2 is YYEEEE in the germline V gene. Trimming left V 0 bases short and J 6 bases short, with 9 bases between. This CDR3 region has 13 residues. CDR3 sequence reads: CASSLVQDDGYTF. The CDR3 DNA reads TGTGCCAGCAGCTTGGTACAGGACGATGGCTACACCTTC.

This chain connects TRBV10-1 to TRBJ2-5; D might be TRBD1 (5 bases). The CDR3 is made up of 15 amino acids. V was pared by 0 bases and J by 4 bases, with 12 bases between. Germline lookup yields CDR1 WNHNN and CDR2 SYGVQD (reference sequence). The CDR3: CASSESNQGRETQYF. DNA of the CDR3: TGCGCCAGCAGTGAGTCTAATCAGGGTCGAGAGACCCAGTACTTC.

This rearrangement joins TRBV3-1 (or the pseudogene TRBV3-2) to TRBJ2-3, with a weak D call TRBD2 (6 bases). The V and J ends lost 0 bases and 2 bases respectively, with 15 bases between them. Germline V lookup: CDR1 LGHDT, CDR2 YNNKEL (reference sequence). The CDR3 sequence is 17 residues long. DNA for the CDR3: TGTGCCAGCAGCCAAGATGAATATAGCGGATACACAGATACGCAGTATTTT. It codes for CASSQDEYSGYTDTQYF.

This chain links TRBV5-1 with TRBJ1-2; no clear D gene. Looked up from germline, CDR1 is SGHRS and CDR2 is YFSETQ. Between the trimmed V and J ends, which lost 0 bases and 5 bases, there was a span of 11 bases. The CDR3 consists of 14 residues. The CDR3 DNA is TGCGCCAGCAGCTTGGGAGGGAAAGGGTATGGCTACACCTTC. Its translation: CASSLGGKGYGYTF.

The rearrangement joins TRBV7-6 to TRBJ2-1, with D unresolved. The V end was cut by 2 bases, the J end by 7 bases, with 9 bases between. CDR1 and CDR2 (germline): SGHVS, FNYEAQ. CDR3 length: 13 residues. CDR3 nucleotide sequence: TGTGCCAGCAGCTTACCTGGCGGTAATGAGCAGTTCTTC. Translated: CASSLPGGNEQFF. The whole variable domain, remainder taken from reference TRBV7-6 and TRBJ2-1, is GAGVSQSPRYKVTKRGQDVALRCDPISGHVSLYWYRQALGQGPEFLTYFNYEAQQDKSGLPNDRFSAERPEGSISTLTIQRTEQRDSAMYRCASSLPGGNEQFFGPGTRLTVL.

The chain employs TRBV2 and TRBJ2-7; TRBD1 agrees at 8 bases. Losses at the gene ends were 10 bases for V and 0 bases for J; bases not matched to a gene: 8. The CDR3 sequence is 14 residues long. Germline CDR1 reads SNHLY; CDR2 reads FYNNEI. The CDR3 loop reads CATGARGLSYEQYV. In DNA form, the CDR3 reads TGTGCCACCGGGGCCAGGGGGCTCTCCTACGAGCAGTACGTC.

V usage is TRBV9 and J usage is TRBJ2-5; weak D call: TRBD2 (7 bases). The germline V and J ends were trimmed by 0 bases and 1 base, with 10 bases remaining between them. Germline CDR1 reads SGDLS; CDR2 reads YYNGEE. This CDR3 has 15 residues. In DNA form, the CDR3 reads TGTGCCAGCAGCGTAGTTGCGGGGGCCCAAGAGACCCAGTACTTC. This sequence encodes CASSVVAGAQETQYF. The complete variable domain, with remaining parts taken from reference TRBV9 and TRBJ2-5, reads DSGVTQTPKHLITATGQRVTLRCSPRSGDLSVYWYQQSLDQGLQFLIQYYNGEERAKGNILERFSAQQFPDLHSELNLSSLELGDSALYFCASSVVAGAQETQYFGPGTRLLVL.

The rearrangement joins TRBV5-8 to TRBJ2-2; 7 bases map to TRBD1. Trimming took 2 bases from V and 4 from J; bases not matched to a gene: 5. Germline CDR1 SGHTS, CDR2 YDEGEE. The length of the CDR3 is 15 residues. In nucleotides, the CDR3 is TGTGCCAGCAGCTTCCGGGACAGACTCACCGGGGAGCTGTTTTTT. It specifies CASSFRDRLTGELFF.

V gene TRBV7-2 combines with J gene TRBJ1-4, with a tentative D call TRBD1 (6 bases). Deletions cut 1 base from V and 0 bases from J, with 9 bases between. The germline CDR1 and CDR2 sequences are SGHTA and FQGNSA. This CDR3 region has 16 residues. CDR3 sequence (DNA): TGTGCCAGCAGCTTAGTCGGACAGCCAACTAATGAAAAACTGTTTTTT. As protein: CASSLVGQPTNEKLFF. Full variable domain (remainder filled in from reference TRBV7-2 and TRBJ1-4): GAGVSQSPSNKVTEKGKDVELRCDPISGHTALYWYRQSLGQGLEFLIYFQGNSAPDKSGLPSDRFSAERTGGSVSTLTIQRTQQEDSAVYLCASSLVGQPTNEKLFFGSGTQLSVL.

The chain links TRBV6-5 to TRBJ2-3, with 14 bases matching TRBD2. V shed 6 bases, J shed 4 bases, and the junction held 3 bases outside the gene matches. Per the germline V gene, CDR1 is MNHEY and CDR2 is SVGAGI. The length of the CDR3 is 15 residues. CDR3 nucleotides: TGTGCCAGCAGGGGACTAGCGGGGGCTCCAGATACGCAGTATTTT. Translated: CASRGLAGAPDTQYF.

This clone was detected once. This sequence joins TRBV19 and TRBJ2-2; TRBD2 aligns across 7 bases. In germline, CDR1 is LNHDA, CDR2 SQIVND (reference sequence). Trimming took 5 bases from V and 5 from J; bases not matched to a gene: 5. There are 14 residues in the CDR3. Written as DNA, the CDR3 is TGTGCCAGTAGTCCAAGCGGGGCAACCGGGGAGCTGTTTTTT. Protein: CASSPSGATGELFF.

With respect to this clone: One end of the junction does not line up with germline, which may come from a read error. This chain connects TRBV5-1 to TRBJ2-1; TRBD2 aligns across 8 bases. CDR3 length: 15 amino acids. The germline CDR1 and CDR2 sequences are SGHRS and YFSETQ. The CDR3 region is CARRTGRGDYNEQFF. The CDR3 bases are TGCGCCCGCAGGACCGGGCGGGGGGATTACAATGAGCAGTTCTTC.

The V and J genes are TRBV18 and TRBJ1-6, with D possibly matching TRBD1 (6 bases). Trimming stripped 3 bases from V and 7 bases from J, with 16 bases between. Germline V gives CDR1 KGHSH, CDR2 LQKENI. The CDR3 is made up of 16 amino acids. CDR3 residues: CASSPTTGETNSPLHF. CDR3 nucleotides: TGTGCCAGCTCACCTACGACAGGAGAAACGAATTCACCCCTCCACTTT.

V is TRBV7-9 and J is TRBJ1-1; possible D gene TRBD1, 6 bases. The CDR3 is made up of 11 amino acids. Per germline, CDR1 SEHNR and CDR2 FQNEAQ (reference sequence). V lost 8 bases, J lost 11 bases, and 15 bases lay in between. DNA of the CDR3: TGTGCCAGCGACAACGATCAGGGGGCTTTCTTT. Protein: CASDNDQGAFF.

This clone was found a few times. The chain links TRBV7-9 to TRBJ1-1; TRBD1 matches at 10 bases. After removal of 5 bases from V and 5 bases from J, the junction contained 5 bases not matched to a gene. In germline, CDR1 is SEHNR, CDR2 FQNEAQ (reference sequence). This CDR3 has 14 amino acids. The CDR3 nucleotides read TGTGCCAGCAGCAGACAGGGGGCAGGGACTGAAGCTTTCTTT. Translated: CASSRQGAGTEAFF.

The chain is built from TRBV5-1 and TRBJ2-3; 10 bases agree with TRBD2. The germline V gene has CDR1 SGHRS and CDR2 YFSETQ. There are 15 residues in the CDR3. V was clipped by 0 bases and J by 5 bases; unmatched bases: 3. The CDR3 sequence: CASSLGLAGVDTQYF. CDR3 DNA sequence: TGCGCCAGCAGCTTGGGGCTAGCGGGGGTAGATACGCAGTATTTT.

This chain connects TRBV30 to TRBJ2-3; unclear D gene. This CDR3 region has 11 residues. V was pared by 4 bases and J by 2 bases, with 4 bases between. Germline V CDR1 and CDR2: GTSNPN, SVGIG (reference sequence). The CDR3 protein is CAWTNTDTQYF. DNA for the CDR3: TGTGCCTGGACTAACACAGATACGCAGTATTTT.

This clone was picked up one time. The gene calls are TRBV6-2 or TRBV6-3 and TRBJ2-5; D is perhaps TRBD2 (6 bases). The CDR3 runs to 15 residues. Trimming pared 4 bases from V and 5 bases from J, leaving 17 bases between. CDR1 is MNHEY, CDR2 SVGEGT, per germline. CDR3 amino acids: CASSSGGAVGETQYF. CDR3 nucleotide sequence: TGTGCCAGCAGTTCAGGAGGGGCTGTCGGGGAGACCCAGTACTTC.

The chain couples TRBV6-1 to TRBJ1-2; 8 bases are a match to TRBD1. After removal of 1 base from V and 4 bases from J, the junction contained 8 bases not matched to a gene. This CDR3 spans 16 amino acids. The germline V gene encodes CDR1 MNHNS and CDR2 SASEGT. CDR3 sequence reads: CASSEGFWTGPYGYTF. CDR3 nucleotide sequence: TGTGCCAGCAGTGAAGGATTCTGGACAGGGCCCTATGGCTACACCTTC.

This rearrangement joins TRBV2 to TRBJ1-2, with D hard to call. Trimming stripped 4 bases from V and 4 bases from J, with 7 bases between. The CDR3 consists of 12 residues. Germline assignment: CDR1 SNHLY and CDR2 FYNNEI. This chain's CDR3 is CASSAGSYGYTF. CDR3 DNA sequence: TGTGCCAGCAGTGCCGGGAGCTATGGCTACACCTTC.